The rows below give T cell receptor beta chains drawn from one sample of a study of OX40 agonist ivuxolimab in advanced cancers. Repertoires were generated with immunoSEQ multiplex PCR, while TCRdb's copy carries only in-frame clones and drops some. The data show more than 45,000 clones, more than 70% seen once. Source: CD4+ or CD8+ T cells sorted from blood, taken in a trial of the OX40 agonist ivuxolimab. The receptors here all came from an adult with an advanced solid tumor such as melanoma, head and neck, liver or kidney cancer. The CDR3 runs from the conserved cysteine through the conserved F or W. The D gene is left open where the match is weak. Size tells how often a clone was seen (once, few, many) or the class of an expanded clone, and some rows leave it out.

abundance: once; j_gene: TRBJ2-3; d_gene: TRBD2; v_gene: TRBV11-2; CDR3aa: CASSPRLATDTQYF; CDR3nt: TGTGCCAGCAGCCCGAGACTAGCAACAGATACGCAGTATTTT
abundance: -; j_gene: TRBJ1-5; d_gene: -; v_gene: TRBV6-6; CDR3aa: CASSPGLGGNQPQHF; CDR3nt: TGTGCCAGCAGCCCCGGGCTTGGTGGCAATCAGCCCCAGCATTTT
abundance: -; j_gene: TRBJ1-2; d_gene: -; v_gene: TRBV6-5; CDR3aa: CASKSGGVEGYTF; CDR3nt: TGTGCCAGCAAATCGGGGGGGGTTGAGGGCTACACCTTC
abundance: -; j_gene: TRBJ2-2; d_gene: -; v_gene: TRBV2; CDR3aa: CASSTSRPGELFF; CDR3nt: TGTGCCAGCAGTACTAGCCGTCCCGGGGAGCTGTTTTTT
abundance: -; j_gene: TRBJ1-2; d_gene: -; v_gene: TRBV11-2; CDR3aa: CASSLGRNYGYTF; CDR3nt: TGTGCCAGCAGCTTGGGACGGAACTATGGCTACACCTTC
abundance: -; j_gene: TRBJ2-7; d_gene: -; v_gene: TRBV5-5; CDR3aa: CASSLGTASYEQYF; CDR3nt: TGTGCCAGCAGCTTGGGCACGGCCTCCTACGAGCAGTACTTC
abundance: -; j_gene: TRBJ2-3; d_gene: TRBD1; v_gene: TRBV5-6; CDR3aa: CASSWGQLTDTQYF; CDR3nt: TGTGCCAGCAGCTGGGGACAGCTCACAGATACGCAGTATTTT
abundance: -; j_gene: TRBJ1-2; d_gene: -; v_gene: TRBV29-1; CDR3aa: CSVGAVEGGYTF; CDR3nt: TGCAGCGTTGGGGCAGTAGAAGGGGGCTACACCTTC
abundance: -; j_gene: TRBJ2-3; d_gene: -; v_gene: TRBV5-6; CDR3aa: CASSLGFTSVDTQYF; CDR3nt: TGTGCCAGCAGCTTAGGTTTCACATCGGTGGATACGCAGTATTTT
abundance: -; j_gene: TRBJ2-2; d_gene: TRBD2; v_gene: TRBV19; CDR3aa: CASSIRGRLANTGELFF; CDR3nt: TGTGCCAGTAGTATTCGCGGGAGGCTCGCGAACACCGGGGAGCTGTTTTTT
abundance: -; j_gene: TRBJ2-2; d_gene: -; v_gene: TRBV11-1; CDR3aa: CASSLAELVTGELFF; CDR3nt: TGTGCCAGCAGCTTAGCGGAACTGGTTACCGGGGAGCTGTTTTTT
abundance: -; j_gene: TRBJ2-7; d_gene: -; v_gene: TRBV4-2; CDR3aa: CASSQVSTMPGEQYF; CDR3nt: TGTGCCAGCAGCCAAGTATCCACGATGCCGGGAGAGCAGTACTTC
abundance: -; j_gene: TRBJ1-4; d_gene: -; v_gene: TRBV7-8; CDR3aa: CASSLNRGSEKLFF; CDR3nt: TGTGCCAGCAGCTTGAATCGGGGCAGCGAAAAACTGTTTTTT
abundance: few; j_gene: TRBJ1-3; d_gene: -; v_gene: TRBV7-3; CDR3aa: CASSLILDGNTIYF; CDR3nt: TGTGCCAGCAGCTTAATCCTAGACGGAAACACCATATATTTT
abundance: -; j_gene: TRBJ1-2; d_gene: -; v_gene: TRBV5-5; CDR3aa: CASSLGEQGRRTF; CDR3nt: TGTGCCAGCAGCTTGGGGGAGCAGGGTAGGCGCACCTTC
abundance: -; j_gene: TRBJ1-2; d_gene: -; v_gene: TRBV11-2; CDR3aa: CASSLGSYGYTF; CDR3nt: TGTGCCAGCAGCCTGGGATCCTATGGCTACACCTTC
abundance: -; j_gene: TRBJ1-5; d_gene: -; v_gene: TRBV7-2; CDR3aa: CASSPGGVSNQPQHF; CDR3nt: TGTGCCAGCAGCCCTGGGGGGGTTAGCAATCAGCCCCAGCATTTT
abundance: -; j_gene: TRBJ1-5; d_gene: TRBD1; v_gene: TRBV7-6; CDR3aa: CASSLGQGQSNQPQHF; CDR3nt: TGTGCCAGCAGCTTAGGACAGGGACAGAGCAATCAGCCCCAGCATTTT
abundance: -; j_gene: TRBJ2-1; d_gene: -; v_gene: TRBV5-6; CDR3aa: CASRSGVNHYNEQFF; CDR3nt: TGTGCCAGCAGATCTGGGGTGAACCATTACAATGAGCAGTTCTTC
abundance: -; j_gene: TRBJ2-7; d_gene: -; v_gene: TRBV5-1; CDR3aa: CASSLTRRVLLPYEQYF; CDR3nt: TGCGCCAGCAGCTTGACCCGCCGGGTTTTACTCCCCTACGAGCAGTACTTC
abundance: -; j_gene: TRBJ2-6; d_gene: -; v_gene: TRBV7-2; CDR3aa: CASSFTGANVLTF; CDR3nt: TGTGCCAGCAGCTTTACTGGGGCCAACGTCCTGACTTTC
abundance: -; j_gene: TRBJ1-1; d_gene: -; v_gene: TRBV10-3; CDR3aa: CAISDGQTGNTEAFF; CDR3nt: TGTGCCATCAGTGACGGACAAACCGGGAACACTGAAGCTTTCTTT
abundance: -; j_gene: TRBJ2-7; d_gene: -; v_gene: TRBV10-1; CDR3aa: CASSESALGDF; CDR3nt: TGCGCCAGCAGTGAGTCGGCCTTAGGTGACTTC
abundance: -; j_gene: TRBJ2-2; d_gene: TRBD2; v_gene: TRBV7-6; CDR3aa: CASSLRSSGSPTGELFF; CDR3nt: TGTGCCAGCAGCTTAAGGAGTAGCGGGAGCCCCACCGGGGAGCTGTTTTTT
abundance: -; j_gene: TRBJ2-7; d_gene: -; v_gene: TRBV6-1; CDR3aa: CASKFGTYEQYF; CDR3nt: TGTGCCAGCAAGTTTGGCACCTACGAGCAGTACTTC
abundance: -; j_gene: TRBJ2-3; d_gene: -; v_gene: TRBV5-1; CDR3aa: CASSLEGDTQYF; CDR3nt: TGCGCCAGCAGCTTGGAGGGTGATACGCAGTATTTT
abundance: once; j_gene: TRBJ2-1; d_gene: -; v_gene: TRBV7-3; CDR3aa: CASSLGGGGYNEQFF; CDR3nt: TGTGCCAGCAGCTTGGGTGGGGGAGGCTACAATGAGCAGTTCTTC
abundance: -; j_gene: TRBJ2-3; d_gene: TRBD2; v_gene: TRBV10-2; CDR3aa: CASRDGLAGADTQYF; CDR3nt: TGCGCCAGCAGGGACGGACTAGCGGGAGCAGATACGCAGTATTTT
abundance: -; j_gene: TRBJ2-7; d_gene: TRBD2; v_gene: TRBV18; CDR3aa: CASSPAPQTSGSYEQYF; CDR3nt: TGTGCCAGCTCACCAGCCCCACAGACTAGCGGGTCCTACGAGCAGTACTTC
abundance: -; j_gene: TRBJ1-2; d_gene: TRBD1; v_gene: TRBV9; CDR3aa: CASSLSLGQGQGYTF; CDR3nt: TGTGCCAGCAGCCTCTCCTTGGGACAGGGTCAAGGCTACACCTTC
abundance: -; j_gene: TRBJ1-1; d_gene: TRBD1; v_gene: TRBV7-2; CDR3aa: CASSLAPGQGQGAFF; CDR3nt: TGTGCCAGCAGCTTAGCCCCAGGACAGGGACAAGGAGCTTTCTTT
abundance: -; j_gene: TRBJ1-1; d_gene: -; v_gene: TRBV7-5; CDR3aa: CARSPMGPVLNTEAFF; CDR3nt: TGTGCCAGAAGCCCGATGGGGCCCGTATTGAACACTGAAGCTTTCTTT
abundance: once; j_gene: TRBJ2-7; d_gene: -; v_gene: TRBV10-3; CDR3aa: CAIECKGIFYEQYF; CDR3nt: TGTGCCATCGAGTGTAAAGGGATATTTTACGAGCAGTACTTC
abundance: -; j_gene: TRBJ1-5; d_gene: -; v_gene: TRBV9; CDR3aa: CASSVGPTSNQPQHF; CDR3nt: TGTGCCAGCAGCGTAGGTCCTACAAGCAATCAGCCCCAGCATTTT
abundance: -; j_gene: TRBJ2-3; d_gene: TRBD1; v_gene: TRBV19; CDR3aa: CASQTGGTDTQYF; CDR3nt: TGTGCCAGTCAAACAGGGGGCACAGATACGCAGTATTTT
abundance: -; j_gene: TRBJ1-2; d_gene: TRBD1; v_gene: TRBV18; CDR3aa: CASSPPGQGAYGYTF; CDR3nt: TGTGCCAGCTCTCCCCCCGGCCAGGGGGCCTATGGCTACACCTTC